Listed below are T cell receptor beta chains from one sample, sequenced in a study of CD8 T cells in ankylosing spondylitis. TCRdb re-analysed the 5' RACE reads in MiXCR, keeping a single row per CDR3 protein. Counted here are about 700,000 distinct CDR3 sequences, around 20% occurring once; the ten biggest clones make up about 20%. Sequencing input: blood, either unsorted or a sorted T cell fraction (not recorded which). These receptors were collected from a male donor with ankylosing spondylitis. CDR3s leave out the opening cysteine and the closing phenylalanine or tryptophan.

v_call	j_call	cdr3_aa
TRBV25-1	TRBJ2-7	ASSDTDRGHEQY
TRBV7-8	TRBJ2-5	ASSLLPSGGVETQY
TRBV5-1	TRBJ2-1	ASSFRRPSVGSYNEQF
TRBV4-2	TRBJ2-2	ASSQDGGGKNTGELF
TRBV24-1	TRBJ1-1	ATSEVNRGLNTEAF
TRBV20-1	TRBJ1-5	SARGQGASQPQH
TRBV6-4	TRBJ2-5	ASSRTSGGGETQY
TRBV24-1	TRBJ2-5	ATRGGGETQY
TRBV28	TRBJ2-7	ASSFSGTSGRKY
TRBV12-3/TRBV12-4	TRBJ1-2	ASSLSAGTPGYGYT
TRBV7-2	TRBJ1-3	ASSLVRSASGNTIY
TRBV6-2/TRBV6-3	TRBJ2-1	ASERGGSYNEQF
TRBV20-1	TRBJ2-7	SSLGDSGSYEQY
TRBV27	TRBJ2-7	ASKLTSGTYEQY
TRBV7-9	TRBJ2-1	ASSKGGEDEQF
TRBV12-3/TRBV12-4	TRBJ2-1	ASSWGDGEQF
TRBV5-1	TRBJ2-1	ASTQGDGSNEQF
TRBV7-3	TRBJ2-1	ASSPIAGSDEQF
TRBV12-3/TRBV12-4	TRBJ1-5	ASSFSPAGLGQPQH
TRBV7-2	TRBJ1-3	ASSATRSGNTIY
TRBV7-3	TRBJ1-1	ASSLTGEDTEAF
TRBV20-1	TRBJ1-1	SARDPLRGGTEAF
TRBV20-1	TRBJ2-5	SAIAPGQGVKETQY
TRBV7-9	TRBJ1-2	ASSDQDRGRFGYT
TRBV12-3/TRBV12-4	TRBJ2-7	ASNGRGSYEQY
TRBV12-3/TRBV12-4	TRBJ2-5	ASSLGTREETQY
TRBV6-5	TRBJ2-1	ASKITISGHNEQF
TRBV3-1	TRBJ2-1	ASSHPGGSGGARRAYNEQF
TRBV24-1	TRBJ2-2	ATSGQHTGELF
TRBV7-2	TRBJ2-2	ASTLAPWKEAELF
TRBV4-1	TRBJ2-7	ASSQASSTKYYEQY
TRBV29-1	TRBJ2-1	SGSGAKKQGEQF
TRBV7-9	TRBJ1-1	ASSLGKGKTEAF
TRBV4-3	TRBJ2-7	ASSQDLGTEQY
TRBV7-8	TRBJ2-7	ASSLAGKYEQY
TRBV5-1	TRBJ2-1	ASSLGGLADEQF
TRBV20-1	TRBJ1-5	SARVDTYSNQPQH
TRBV24-1	TRBJ1-5	ATSDVGADQPQH
TRBV7-9	TRBJ2-1	ASSSSGPYNEQF
TRBV20-1	TRBJ1-1	SARAMNTEAF
TRBV5-1	TRBJ2-1	ASSLAGGGSQF
TRBV11-2	TRBJ1-5	ASSSGTGQKYSNQPQH
TRBV7-9	TRBJ1-1	ASGAELNTEAF
TRBV27	TRBJ2-4	ASGTGPPSRAIQY
TRBV27	TRBJ2-1	ASRGGRLYNEQF
TRBV20-1	TRBJ1-2	SASISGGQGYGYT
TRBV5-1	TRBJ2-3	ASSLGTSGGASTDTQY
TRBV5-1	TRBJ1-3	ASSSGQGFLSGNTIY
TRBV29-1	TRBJ1-1	SAWRGQNTEAF
TRBV28	TRBJ2-6	ASSLPSAGANVLT
TRBV21-1	TRBJ2-3	ASSTPSGRSTDTQY
TRBV7-9	TRBJ2-3	ASSHIIGLAETDTQY
TRBV5-1	TRBJ2-5	ASGRQGGEETQY
TRBV7-3	TRBJ2-5	ASSGYQETQY
TRBV7-9	TRBJ2-3	ASSLERGDTDTQY